These 11 T cell receptor beta chains were sequenced from one sample in a study of brain T cells in children with intractable seizures. Documented time point: blood from clinic visit 5 months post-surgery; TSC patient then seizure free. This table comes from immunoSEQ multiplex PCR, and its TCRdb copy is limited to in-frame clones, with some not included. The profile shows about 320,000 clones, approximately 93% of them singletons. Material: peripheral blood, obtained 5 to 6 months after surgery. The receptors come from a boy under two years old with tuberous sclerosis and intractable seizures.

V and J are TRBV5-1 and TRBJ2-2, with TRBD1 matching over 7 bases. Trimming removed 4 bases from V and 3 bases from J; junction bases left unmatched: 6. The CDR3 is 15 residues long. Germline V gene sequence: CDR1 SGHRS, CDR2 YFSETQ. DNA of the CDR3: TGCGCCAGCAGCCTCGGGACAGACTACACCGGGGAGCTGTTTTTT. This encodes CASSLGTDYTGELFF.

The rearrangement uses TRBV6-5 and TRBJ2-1; TRBD2 matches at 9 bases. After removal of 0 bases from V and 4 bases from J, the junction contained 4 bases not matched to a gene. The CDR3 is made up of 16 amino acids. Germline V gene data show CDR1 as MNHEY and CDR2 as SVGAGI. The CDR3 is CASSYSSGGLYNEQFF. The CDR3 region has the DNA TGTGCCAGCAGTTACTCTAGCGGGGGCCTATACAATGAGCAGTTCTTC.

The chain uses TRBV6-5 and TRBJ2-7; D may be TRBD2 (6 bases). The CDR3 has 15 residues. V lost 6 bases to trimming and J lost 3 bases, with 18 bases between them. Germline loops: CDR1 MNHEY, CDR2 SVGAGI. In nucleotides, the CDR3 is TGTGCCAGCAGCCTCACCGGGACTTCTAACTACGAGCAGTACTTC. Its protein product is CASSLTGTSNYEQYF.

V is TRBV20-1 and J is TRBJ2-3, with a tentative D call TRBD2 (5 bases). Trimming took off 5 bases at V and 6 bases at J, with 9 bases between the two ends. CDR3 size: 11 residues. CDR1 and CDR2 (germline): DFQATT, SNEGSKA (reference sequence). The CDR3 loop reads CSAPGGDTQYF. The CDR3 DNA reads as TGCAGTGCTCCTGGCGGGGATACGCAGTATTTT.

V is TRBV28 and J is TRBJ1-1; maybe TRBD1 (5 bases). This CDR3 is 14 amino acids long. From germline, CDR1 is MDHEN and CDR2 SYDVKM. The germline V and J ends were trimmed by 2 bases and 8 bases, with 15 bases remaining between them. CDR3 loop: CASSLSHRPFEAFF. The CDR3 coding sequence is TGTGCCAGCAGTTTAAGTCACAGGCCTTTCGAAGCTTTCTTT.

The rearrangement links TRBV2 to TRBJ2-3, with D perhaps matching TRBD1 (6 bases). This CDR3 has 14 amino acids. Trimming pared 4 bases from V and 4 bases from J, leaving 12 bases between. Germline CDR1 and CDR2: SNHLY and FYNNEI. The CDR3 bases are TGTGCCAGCAGTGTTGGCAGGGGCCCAGATACGCAGTATTTT. Residues: CASSVGRGPDTQYF.

The V call is TRBV11-2, the J call TRBJ2-1; D unresolved. V lost 3 bases and J lost 3, with 15 bases in between. Looked up from germline, CDR1 is SGHAT and CDR2 is FQNNGV. The CDR3 is made up of 16 amino acids. The CDR3 sequence: CASSFSGGIYYNEQFF. The CDR3 nucleotides read TGTGCCAGCAGCTTTAGTGGCGGAATATACTACAATGAGCAGTTCTTC.

This clone was seen only once. The chain couples TRBV2 to TRBJ1-4; unclear D gene. The CDR3 spans 15 residues. V lost 0 bases, J lost 8 bases, and 13 bases lay in between. Germline V gene lookup returns CDR1 SNHLY and CDR2 FYNNEI. The CDR3: CASSEASRGWEKLFF. CDR3 in DNA: TGTGCCAGCAGTGAAGCGTCCCGGGGTTGGGAAAAACTGTTTTTT.

This chain connects TRBV6-5 to TRBJ2-1, with a tentative D call TRBD1 (5 bases). Germline V gene data show CDR1 as MNHEY and CDR2 as SVGAGI. Between the trimmed V and J ends, which lost 4 bases and 0 bases, there was a span of 7 bases. The length of the CDR3 is 14 residues. This CDR3 reads CASSSRVSYNEQFF. The CDR3 DNA reads as TGTGCCAGCAGTTCCAGGGTCTCCTACAATGAGCAGTTCTTC.

Only one count was recorded for this clone. The chain has TRBV30 and TRBJ1-1; 8 bases agree with TRBD1. The trim removed 3 bases at V and 4 bases at J, leaving 7 bases unmatched. CDR1 is GTSNPN, CDR2 SVGIG, per germline (reference sequence). CDR3 length: 14 residues. The CDR3 DNA sequence: TGTGCCTGGAGGGTCGGACAGGGAGGCACTGAAGCTTTCTTT. Its protein is CAWRVGQGGTEAFF. The variable domain in full, completed from reference TRBV30 and TRBJ1-1, reads SQTIHQWPATLVQPVGSPLSLECTVEGTSNPNLYWYRQAAGRGLQLLFYSVGIGQISSEVPQNLSASRPQDRQFILSSKKLLLSDSGFYLCAWRVGQGGTEAFFGQGTRLTVV.

The chain recombines TRBV20-1 with TRBJ2-1; D is unclear. Trimming took 3 bases from V and 7 from J, leaving 19 bases between them. CDR1 is DFQATT, CDR2 SNEGSKA, per germline (reference sequence). CDR3 length equals 15 residues. In DNA form, the CDR3 reads TGCAGTGCTAGTTATGTATTAGGAGAGTCGAATGAGCAGTTCTTC. This codes for CSASYVLGESNEQFF.